This is a list of T cell receptor beta chains from one sample in a study of regulatory T cells in long-lasting Graves disease. TCRdb re-called the multiplex PCR reads through MiXCR, storing one row per CDR3 protein. The data contain hundreds of thousands of distinct CDR3 sequences, around 20% of them singletons. The specimen was peripheral blood mononuclear cells (PBMCs), collected when the disease was refractory, from a patient treated with antithyroid drugs. These receptors were collected from a female donor with Graves disease. CDR3s include the opening cysteine and the closing phenylalanine or tryptophan. Fields, in order: clone size, V gene, D gene, J gene, CDR3 protein, CDR3 DNA. A D gene is named only where the DNA matches it firmly. Rows may omit the clone size; those that give it use once, few, many or a size class.

abundance: many; v_gene: TRBV12-3/TRBV12-4; d_gene: TRBD1; j_gene: TRBJ2-7; CDR3aa: CASSLRDRAPYEQYF; CDR3nt: TGTGCCAGCAGTCTCCGGGACAGGGCTCCCTACGAGCAGTACTTC
abundance: many; v_gene: TRBV6-1; d_gene: -; j_gene: TRBJ2-7; CDR3aa: CASSDPSEQYF; CDR3nt: TGTGCCAGCAGTGATCCTAGCGAGCAGTACTTC
abundance: -; v_gene: TRBV9; d_gene: TRBD1; j_gene: TRBJ2-5; CDR3aa: CASSAQGAGGETQYF; CDR3nt: TGTGCCAGCAGCGCACAGGGGGCAGGGGGTGAGACCCAGTACTTC
abundance: many; v_gene: TRBV6-1; d_gene: TRBD2; j_gene: TRBJ2-5; CDR3aa: CASSASGMETQYF; CDR3nt: TGTGCCAGCAGTGCCAGCGGGATGGAGACCCAGTACTTC
abundance: few; v_gene: TRBV27; d_gene: TRBD1; j_gene: TRBJ2-7; CDR3aa: CASSLSLIALGQGNYEQYF; CDR3nt: TGTGCCAGCAGTTTATCCCTAATAGCCCTGGGACAGGGAAACTACGAGCAGTACTTC
abundance: many; v_gene: TRBV13; d_gene: -; j_gene: TRBJ2-2; CDR3aa: CASSLLQGTGELFF; CDR3nt: TGTGCCAGCAGCTTATTGCAGGGGACCGGGGAGCTGTTTTTT
abundance: -; v_gene: TRBV2; d_gene: -; j_gene: TRBJ2-1; CDR3aa: CATSTHHEQFF; CDR3nt: TGTGCCACCTCAACCCATCATGAGCAGTTCTTC
abundance: -; v_gene: TRBV28; d_gene: -; j_gene: TRBJ1-4; CDR3aa: CASSPRWGGPGSGNEKLFF; CDR3nt: TGTGCCAGCAGTCCTCGGTGGGGGGGGCCGGGTTCGGGGAATGAAAAACTGTTTTTT
abundance: -; v_gene: TRBV30; d_gene: TRBD2; j_gene: TRBJ2-5; CDR3aa: CAWSKGRVGGETQYF; CDR3nt: TGTGCCTGGAGTAAGGGGAGGGTCGGGGGAGAGACCCAGTACTTC
abundance: -; v_gene: TRBV28; d_gene: -; j_gene: TRBJ2-1; CDR3aa: CASSPTGSNSYNEQFF; CDR3nt: TGTGCCAGCAGCCCAACGGGGTCCAACTCCTACAATGAGCAGTTCTTC
abundance: -; v_gene: TRBV9; d_gene: -; j_gene: TRBJ2-3; CDR3aa: CASSVGGNYSTDTQYF; CDR3nt: TGTGCCAGCAGCGTAGGTGGTAATTATAGCACAGATACGCAGTATTTT
abundance: -; v_gene: TRBV16; d_gene: -; j_gene: TRBJ2-2; CDR3aa: CASSPNHGVMNTGELFF; CDR3nt: TGTGCCAGCAGCCCAAACCACGGGGTGATGAACACCGGGGAGCTGTTTTTT
abundance: many; v_gene: TRBV27; d_gene: -; j_gene: TRBJ2-7; CDR3aa: CASSLRGSIYEQYF; CDR3nt: TGTGCCAGCAGTTTAAGAGGGTCTATCTACGAGCAGTACTTC
abundance: many; v_gene: TRBV10-3; d_gene: -; j_gene: TRBJ2-7; CDR3aa: CAISDNGDTRGDLYEQYF; CDR3nt: TGTGCCATCAGTGATAACGGGGACACACGGGGCGATCTATACGAGCAGTACTTC
abundance: -; v_gene: TRBV20-1; d_gene: TRBD1; j_gene: TRBJ2-4; CDR3aa: CSAGRDRGAKNIQYF; CDR3nt: TGCAGTGCTGGTCGAGACAGGGGGGCCAAAAACATTCAGTACTTC
abundance: -; v_gene: TRBV11-1; d_gene: -; j_gene: TRBJ2-1; CDR3aa: CAPPQEGQFF; CDR3nt: TGTGCCCCCCCTCAGGAAGGGCAGTTCTTC
abundance: many; v_gene: TRBV7-9; d_gene: -; j_gene: TRBJ1-1; CDR3aa: CASSLVLRGHGTEAFF; CDR3nt: TGTGCCAGCAGCTTAGTACTCCGGGGGCATGGGACTGAAGCTTTCTTT
abundance: many; v_gene: TRBV20-1; d_gene: TRBD1; j_gene: TRBJ2-5; CDR3aa: CSAREFGQGDGETQYF; CDR3nt: TGCAGTGCTAGAGAGTTTGGCCAGGGGGATGGAGAGACCCAGTACTTC
abundance: many; v_gene: TRBV3-1; d_gene: TRBD2; j_gene: TRBJ2-7; CDR3aa: CASSQDPSGSHEQYF; CDR3nt: TGTGCCAGCAGCCAAGACCCTAGCGGGAGTCACGAGCAGTACTTC
abundance: -; v_gene: TRBV6-7; d_gene: -; j_gene: TRBJ1-3; CDR3aa: CASTWDGRNTIYF; CDR3nt: TGTGCCAGCACCTGGGACGGAAGAAACACCATATATTTT
abundance: many; v_gene: TRBV28; d_gene: TRBD1; j_gene: TRBJ1-6; CDR3aa: CASSSTGGRSPLHF; CDR3nt: TGTGCCAGCAGTTCGACAGGGGGGAGGTCACCCCTCCACTTT
abundance: many; v_gene: TRBV12-3/TRBV12-4; d_gene: -; j_gene: TRBJ2-7; CDR3aa: CASSSTPQAVYEQYF; CDR3nt: TGTGCCAGCAGTTCAACTCCGCAAGCGGTGTACGAGCAGTACTTC
abundance: -; v_gene: TRBV4-1; d_gene: -; j_gene: TRBJ2-2; CDR3aa: CASSQPGSNTGELFF; CDR3nt: TGCGCCAGCAGCCAACCAGGTTCGAACACCGGGGAGCTGTTTTTT
abundance: few; v_gene: TRBV18; d_gene: TRBD1; j_gene: TRBJ2-4; CDR3aa: CASSRAQGVENIQYF; CDR3nt: TGTGCCAGCTCACGCGCGCAGGGGGTCGAAAACATTCAGTACTTC
abundance: few; v_gene: TRBV5-1; d_gene: -; j_gene: TRBJ2-5; CDR3aa: CASSRDGQTQETQYF; CDR3nt: TGCGCCAGCAGCCGGGATGGACAGACTCAAGAGACCCAGTACTTC